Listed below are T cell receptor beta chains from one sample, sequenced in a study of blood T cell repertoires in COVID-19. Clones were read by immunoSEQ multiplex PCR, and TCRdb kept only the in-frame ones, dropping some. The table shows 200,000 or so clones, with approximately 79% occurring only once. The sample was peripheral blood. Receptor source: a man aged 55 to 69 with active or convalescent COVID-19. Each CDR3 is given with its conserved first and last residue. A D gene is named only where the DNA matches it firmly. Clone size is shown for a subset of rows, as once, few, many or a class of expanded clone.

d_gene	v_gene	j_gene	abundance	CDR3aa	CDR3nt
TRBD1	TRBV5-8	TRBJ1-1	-	CASSLSSGGSTEAFF	TGTGCCAGCAGCTTATCGTCAGGGGGGAGCACTGAAGCTTTCTTT
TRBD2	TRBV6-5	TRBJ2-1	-	CASIPTSGPYNEQFF	TGTGCCAGCATCCCGACTAGCGGGCCCTACAATGAGCAGTTCTTC
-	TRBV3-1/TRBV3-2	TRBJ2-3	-	CASSQAGTNTQYF	TGTGCCAGCAGCCAAGCCGGTACGAATACGCAGTATTTT
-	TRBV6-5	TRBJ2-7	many	CASRGAGQQYF	TGTGCCAGCAGGGGGGCAGGGCAGCAGTACTTC
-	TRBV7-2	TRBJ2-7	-	CASSLERGSLYEQYF	TGTGCCAGCAGCTTAGAACGGGGTTCCCTCTACGAGCAGTACTTC
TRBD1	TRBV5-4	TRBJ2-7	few	CASSSGTGAYEQYF	TGTGCCAGCAGTTCCGGGACAGGGGCCTACGAGCAGTACTTC
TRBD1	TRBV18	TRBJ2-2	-	CASSPTTGDTGELFF	TGTGCCAGCTCACCGACGACAGGGGACACCGGGGAGCTGTTTTTT
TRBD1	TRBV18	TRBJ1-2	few	CASSFPPRDSWGGYTF	TGTGCCAGCTCATTTCCTCCCCGGGACAGCTGGGGAGGCTACACCTTC
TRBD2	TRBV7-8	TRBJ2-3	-	CASSLGKLRDYHTDTQYF	TGTGCCAGCAGCTTAGGGAAGCTCCGGGACTACCACACAGATACGCAGTATTTT
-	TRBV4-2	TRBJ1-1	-	CASSQDAGTEAFF	TGTGCCAGCAGCCAAGATGCGGGGACTGAAGCTTTCTTT
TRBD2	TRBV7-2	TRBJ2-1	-	CASSLAGLAGYNEQFF	TGTGCCAGCAGCTTAGCGGGACTAGCGGGGTACAATGAGCAGTTCTTC
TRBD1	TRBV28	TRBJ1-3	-	CASSSDRASGNTIYF	TGTGCCAGCAGTTCCGACAGGGCCTCTGGAAACACCATATATTTT
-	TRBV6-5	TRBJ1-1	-	CASSPEPWGTEVFF	TGTGCCAGCAGTCCCGAACCCTGGGGGACTGAAGTTTTCTTT
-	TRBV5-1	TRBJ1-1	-	CASSLTPTGNTEAFF	TGCGCCAGCAGCTTGACCCCGACAGGGAACACTGAAGCTTTCTTT
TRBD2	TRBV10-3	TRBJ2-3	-	CAISENTGTSGRFGTDTQYF	TGTGCCATCAGTGAGAACACCGGGACTAGCGGGAGGTTTGGCACAGATACGCAGTATTTT
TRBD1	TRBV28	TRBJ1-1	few	CASSLTGTLEAFF	TGTGCCAGCAGTTTGACAGGGACCCTTGAAGCTTTCTTT
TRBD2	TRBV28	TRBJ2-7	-	CASSSQRGGIYEQYF	TGTGCCAGCAGTAGTCAGCGGGGAGGAATCTACGAGCAGTACTTC
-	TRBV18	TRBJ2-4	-	CASSLRGFQYF	TGTGCCAGCTCACTACGGGGATTTCAGTACTTC
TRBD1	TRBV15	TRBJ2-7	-	CATSSDRGTYEQYF	TGTGCCACCAGCAGCGACAGGGGTACCTACGAGCAGTACTTC
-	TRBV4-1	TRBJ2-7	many	CASSQGSFTEQYF	TGCGCCAGCAGCCAGGGCTCCTTCACCGAGCAGTACTTC
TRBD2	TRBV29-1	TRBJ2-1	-	CSVGLAGGPGQFF	TGCAGCGTGGGACTAGCGGGAGGGCCCGGGCAGTTCTTC
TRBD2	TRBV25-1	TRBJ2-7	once	CASTGLAGNEQYF	TGTGCCAGCACGGGACTAGCGGGAAACGAGCAGTACTTC
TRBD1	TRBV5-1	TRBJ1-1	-	CASTGGQLMNTEAFF	TGCGCCAGCACCGGGGGACAGCTCATGAACACTGAAGCTTTCTTT
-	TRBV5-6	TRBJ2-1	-	CASSLGGGDEQFF	TGTGCCAGCAGCTTGGGGGGCGGGGATGAGCAGTTCTTC
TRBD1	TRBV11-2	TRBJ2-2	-	CASSSTLGNRGTGELFF	TGTGCCAGCAGCTCAACGCTGGGGAACAGGGGAACCGGGGAGCTGTTTTTT
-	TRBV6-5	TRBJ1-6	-	CASRLTENYNSPLHF	TGTGCCAGCAGATTGACAGAAAACTATAATTCACCCCTCCACTTT
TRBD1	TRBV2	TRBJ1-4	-	CASRSTGGEKLFF	TGTGCCAGCCGTTCGACAGGGGGTGAAAAACTGTTTTTT
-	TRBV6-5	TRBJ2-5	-	CASGLTRTETQYF	TGTGCCAGCGGCCTGACTAGGACGGAGACCCAGTACTTC
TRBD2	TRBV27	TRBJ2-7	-	CASSSGLANEQYF	TGTGCCAGCAGTTCGGGACTAGCCAACGAGCAGTACTTC
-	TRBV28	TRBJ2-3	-	CASSSLSSGITDTQYF	TGTGCCAGCAGCTCCCTGAGTAGCGGAATCACAGATACGCAGTATTTT
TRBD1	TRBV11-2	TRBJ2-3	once	CASSPRTGDTQYF	TGTGCCAGCAGCCCCCGGACAGGGGATACGCAGTATTTT
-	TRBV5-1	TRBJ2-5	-	CASSLSQGEIKTQYF	TGCGCCAGCAGCTTGAGTCAGGGCGAAATAAAGACCCAGTACTTC
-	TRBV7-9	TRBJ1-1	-	CASTAETSLNTEAFF	TGTGCCAGCACGGCTGAGACAAGTTTGAACACTGAAGCTTTCTTT
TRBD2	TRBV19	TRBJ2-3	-	CASSGRHTDTQYF	TGTGCCAGTAGCGGGAGGCATACAGATACGCAGTATTTT
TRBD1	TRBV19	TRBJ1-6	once	CASSPDRTNSPLHF	TGTGCCAGTAGTCCGGACAGGACAAATTCACCCCTCCACTTT
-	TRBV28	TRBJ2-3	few	CAGGRGGTDTQYF	TGTGCCGGCGGACGGGGAGGCACAGATACGCAGTATTTT
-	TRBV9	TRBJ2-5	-	CASSVEGIGETQYF	TGTGCCAGCAGCGTAGAGGGGATCGGCGAGACCCAGTACTTC
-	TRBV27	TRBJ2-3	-	CASSSSADTQYF	TGTGCCAGCAGTTCGTCGGCAGATACGCAGTATTTT
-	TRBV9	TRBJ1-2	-	CASSVEGDYGYTF	TGTGCCAGCAGCGTAGAAGGGGACTATGGCTACACCTTC
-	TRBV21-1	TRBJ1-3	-	CASSNEGRGAGGNTIYF	TGTGCCAGCAGCAACGAAGGAAGGGGCGCGGGAGGAAACACCATATATTTT
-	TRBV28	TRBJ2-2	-	CASSLYVVTGELFF	TGTGCCAGCAGTTTATATGTCGTGACCGGGGAGCTGTTTTTT
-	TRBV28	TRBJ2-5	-	CASSLYSNQETQYF	TGTGCCAGCAGTCTGTACAGCAACCAAGAGACCCAGTACTTC
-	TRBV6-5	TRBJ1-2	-	CASRRLFRYTF	TGTGCCAGCAGGCGGTTGTTTCGCTACACCTTC
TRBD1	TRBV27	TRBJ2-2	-	CASGADRGRGELFF	TGTGCCAGCGGGGCAGACAGGGGCAGGGGGGAGCTGTTTTTT
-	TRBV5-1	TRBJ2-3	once	CASSFSRGNSRSLDADTQYF	TGCGCCAGCAGCTTTTCTAGGGGGAATAGCCGATCGTTGGACGCAGATACGCAGTATTTT